This is a list of T cell receptor beta chains from one sample in a study of cytomegalovirus exposure and HLA in healthy donors. TCRdb keeps only in-frame clones here, not all; method: immunoSEQ multiplex PCR. The table lists about 160,000 clones, about 96% of them singletons. What was sequenced was PBMCs. These receptor sequences come from a woman younger than 35 in good health and CMV-seronegative. Each CDR3 is given without its conserved first and last residue.

J gene	V gene	CDR3 protein
TRBJ1-2	TRBV4-3	ASSLRQGAGYT
TRBJ1-2	TRBV19	ASSTLGGPDYGYT
TRBJ2-2	TRBV7-9	ASSSYTGELF
TRBJ1-6	TRBV6-4	ASRAGFDNSPLH
TRBJ2-2	TRBV13	ASSLGWTSVPRGTGELF
TRBJ1-2	TRBV9	ASSEGHMDYGYT
TRBJ1-1	TRBV27	ASSLIKGFGNTEAF
TRBJ2-1	TRBV29-1	SAKGWTGTYNEQF
TRBJ1-1	TRBV7-2	ASSLLRATEAF
TRBJ2-7	TRBV5-5	ASSTPQGASYEQY
TRBJ1-1	TRBV29-1	SVETGLRAEAF
TRBJ2-2	TRBV5-1	ASSLTWRGGPNTGELF
TRBJ2-7	TRBV27	ASSPRTGGEYEQY
TRBJ2-7	TRBV4-1	ASSQTGDEQY
TRBJ1-5	TRBV18	ASSAGDDSNQPQH
TRBJ1-1	TRBV11-2	ASSSGQGALTEAF
TRBJ1-2	TRBV28	ASSLAPSGGEGLRYT
TRBJ1-1	TRBV19	ASSAERGPWTEAF
TRBJ2-7	TRBV2	ASSELGTGASYEQY
TRBJ2-7	TRBV27	ASSSTNREQQY
TRBJ2-5	TRBV10-3	AIGDRNLETQY
TRBJ2-5	TRBV5-1	ASSLGGPVETQY
TRBJ2-3	TRBV18	ASSPTDRAGGTDTQY
TRBJ1-5	TRBV5-5	ASSLEGHNQPQH
TRBJ2-6	TRBV2	ASNSQTGGASGANVLT
TRBJ2-3	TRBV6-1	ASGQSQY
TRBJ2-7	TRBV12-5	ASGLQGSSYEQY
TRBJ1-1	TRBV27	ASSLGGGEAF
TRBJ1-2	TRBV19	ASIGQTVYGYT
TRBJ2-7	TRBV29-1	SVVGTGGYEQY
TRBJ2-1	TRBV9	ASTASGGKSSYNEQF
TRBJ1-2	TRBV20-1	SARGLYGYT
TRBJ1-2	TRBV19	ASSPTGFLYGYT
TRBJ1-6	TRBV19	ASRGGGNSPLH
TRBJ2-7	TRBV10-3	AISGPGGPYEQY
TRBJ2-4	TRBV2	ASSEARTEILAKNIQY
TRBJ1-3	TRBV27	ASSPLTGIRNTIY
TRBJ2-3	TRBV2	ASYLFPGGQDTQY
TRBJ2-3	TRBV9	ASSVELKGGADTQY
TRBJ1-2	TRBV9	ASSVGQGAYGYT
TRBJ1-5	TRBV15	ATNGGGGNQPQH
TRBJ2-2	TRBV7-2	ASSLGSGSNTGELF
TRBJ1-1	TRBV6-1	ASSGTGAEAF
TRBJ1-4	TRBV9	ASSVSGGANEKLF
TRBJ1-1	TRBV5-1	ASSDTGGPTEAF
TRBJ1-4	TRBV27	ASSTLRQGEKLF
TRBJ1-2	TRBV9	ASSGRQVGLGYT
TRBJ2-3	TRBV5-8	ASSLGLAGSPTDTQY
TRBJ1-6	TRBV6-5	ASSYSMGDMASGLH
TRBJ1-3	TRBV4-1	ASSQDSGTSSGNTIY
TRBJ2-5	TRBV7-2	ASRLTLQETQY
TRBJ2-1	TRBV18	ASSPSGGAGEQF
TRBJ1-3	TRBV7-9	ASSLVTAYSGNTIY
TRBJ2-3	TRBV14	ASSFSGAADTQY
TRBJ2-7	TRBV19	ASRGQGTYEQY